One sample yielded the 16 T cell receptor beta chains listed below, sequenced in a study of T cells in Graves' hyperthyroidism and ophthalmopathy (dated by TCRdb to between 2018 and 2021). The receptor library was made with multiplex PCR. The listed sequencing device is Illumina HiSeq 2000. The TCR beta CDR3 regions were amplified from RNA transcripts. The first round of RT-PCR for the TCR CDR3 was performed with the HTBI primer set and the Qiagen OneStep RT-PCR kit. TCRdb itself trimmed the public reads at Q25 with fastp, ran MiXCR and retained productive beta chains. Rows with one shared CDR3 protein collapse into an entry with the most common genes and DNA. For this sample there are approximately 610,000 distinct CDR3 sequences; over 15% appear just once. The ten largest clones take up approximately 18% of the sample. The specimen sequenced was blood. Receptor source: a woman aged 18-35 years with Graves' hyperthyroidism.

Many counts were recorded for this clonotype. The genes are TRBV6-5 and TRBJ2-7; 14 bases map to TRBD2. The trim removed 4 bases at V and 0 bases at J, leaving 11 bases unmatched. Germline CDR1 is MNHEY and CDR2 is SVGAGI. This CDR3 is 19 amino acids long. CDR3 DNA sequence: TGTGCCAGCAGTTCGCCCCGGACTAGCGGGAGGCCGCCCTCCTACGAGCAGTACTTC. This sequence encodes CASSSPRTSGRPPSYEQYF.

Ten or more counts support this clonotype. V and J are TRBV28 and TRBJ2-1; 13 bases align to TRBD2. The length of the CDR3 is 15 residues. CDR1 and CDR2 (germline): MDHEN, SYDVKM. V lost 6 bases and J lost 4; bases outside the gene matches: 3. The CDR3 region is CASREGLAGYNEQFF. CDR3 DNA: TGTGCCAGCAGAGAGGGACTAGCGGGGTACAATGAGCAGTTCTTC.

This clonotype was seen only a few times. This CDR3 reads CASREAGTSNAQFF. Here the CDR3 DNA reads TGTGCCAGCAGGGAGGCCGGGACTAGCAACGCGCAGTTCTTC. The rearrangement joins TRBV7-9 to TRBJ2-1; TRBD2 matches 9 bases. The CDR3 is 14 amino acids. V dropped 6 bases and J dropped 12; count of bases not matched to a gene: 12. Germline V gives CDR1 SEHNR, CDR2 FQNEAQ (reference sequence).

This clonotype was counted at least ten times. V is TRBV19 and J is TRBJ1-4; D gene uncertain. Germline values: CDR1 LNHDA, CDR2 SQIVND (reference sequence). The CDR3 sequence is 14 residues long. Trimming cost V 6 bases and J 5 bases, with 13 bases left between them. The CDR3 reads CASSPPTENEKLFF. The DNA for the CDR3 is TGTGCCAGTAGCCCTCCGACGGAGAATGAAAAACTGTTTTTT.

The table lists this clonotype with many counts. This chain links TRBV7-9 with TRBJ2-7, with TRBD1 matching over 10 bases. Unmatched junction bases numbered 11, after V lost 5 bases and J lost 4 bases. This CDR3 is 16 amino acids long. Germline V gene data show CDR1 as SEHNR and CDR2 as FQNEAQ (reference sequence). CDR3 DNA sequence: TGTGCCAGCAGCCCTATCGGGGACAGGGGCCATTACGAGCAGTACTTC. Protein sequence: CASSPIGDRGHYEQYF.

The chain uses TRBV7-9 and TRBJ2-5; 7 bases are a match to TRBD1. The CDR3 extends over 16 amino acids. Germline V gene data show CDR1 as SEHNR and CDR2 as FQNEAQ (reference sequence). V dropped 7 bases and J dropped 2; count of bases not matched to a gene: 13. The CDR3 region has the DNA TGTGCCAGCATCCCCGACGGACAGGACCCACAAGAGACCCAGTACTTC. It codes for CASIPDGQDPQETQYF.

This clonotype was found many times. The rearrangement joins TRBV3-1 to TRBJ1-2; no clear D gene. V was clipped by 2 bases and J by 4 bases, with 11 bases between them. Germline CDR1 and CDR2: LGHDT and YNNKEL (reference sequence). This CDR3 is 14 amino acids long. The CDR3 DNA is TGTGCCAGCAGCCAAAAGGCACAGATCTATGGCTACACCTTC. It yields the protein CASSQKAQIYGYTF.

This clonotype was detected ten times or more. V and J are TRBV5-5 and TRBJ2-5, with 12 bases that match TRBD2. Losses at the gene ends were 3 bases for V and 5 bases for J; bases not matched to a gene: 8. Germline V gene data show CDR1 as SGHKS and CDR2 as YYEKEE (reference sequence). The CDR3 is 16 residues long. CDR3 in amino acids: CASSSTSGGGSETQYF. The CDR3, as DNA: TGTGCCAGCAGCTCGACTAGCGGGGGTGGCTCGGAGACCCAGTACTTC.

A few counts support this clonotype. CDR3 bases: TGTGCCAGCAGTCCGAACAGGGGGCCCTTGAACACTGAAGCTTTCTTT. Its translation: CASSPNRGPLNTEAFF. The chain links TRBV6-1 to TRBJ1-1, with TRBD1 matching 9 bases. With V trimmed by 5 bases and J by 0 bases, 7 bases remained unmatched. CDR1 is MNHNS and CDR2 is SASEGT in the germline V gene. The CDR3 length is 16 residues.

In this sample, this clonotype turned up a few times. The CDR3 loop is CASSLDRVAGYTF. For the CDR3, the DNA is TGTGCCAGCAGCTTAGACAGGGTTGCCGGCTACACCTTC. The chain combines TRBV7-3 with TRBJ1-2; 7 bases are a match to TRBD1. This CDR3 has 13 amino acids. Trimming removed 2 bases from V and 8 bases from J; junction bases left unmatched: 5. Germline V CDR1 and CDR2: SGHTA, FQGTGA.

This clonotype showed up just a few times. The chain carries TRBV3-1 and TRBJ2-3, with 7 bases that match TRBD1. The J segment lost 2 bases and the V segment lost 0 bases, leaving 20 bases of the junction unmatched. There are 21 residues in the CDR3. In germline, CDR1 is LGHDT, CDR2 YNNKEL (reference sequence). The DNA for the CDR3 is TGTGCCAGCAGCCAAGAATACGACAGGGACCCTGTACTTCGAAACACAGATACGCAGTATTTT. It specifies CASSQEYDRDPVLRNTDTQYF.

The chain uses TRBV7-9 and TRBJ1-4; D might be TRBD1 (6 bases). Between the trimmed V and J ends, which lost 5 bases and 3 bases, there was a span of 19 bases. The CDR3 contains 17 residues. Germline assignment: CDR1 SEHNR and CDR2 FQNEAQ (reference sequence). The CDR3 sequence is CASSETGLGRANEKLFF. The CDR3 DNA sequence: TGTGCCAGCAGCGAAACAGGGTTAGGGCGGGCTAATGAAAAACTGTTTTTT.

This clonotype was seen many times. The chain uses TRBV4-1 and TRBJ1-1, with D unclear. V shed 8 bases and J shed 0 bases, with 10 bases lying between them. Germline-derived CDR1 and CDR2 are MGHRA and YSYEKL. The CDR3 covers 13 residues. The CDR3 DNA is TGCGCCAGCCACGACGGATTGAACACTGAAGCTTTCTTT. Translated: CASHDGLNTEAFF.

This clonotype was found many times. V and J are TRBV24-1 and TRBJ1-1; no clear D gene. This CDR3 spans 15 amino acids. From germline, CDR1 is KGHDR and CDR2 SFDVKD. Trimming took off 5 bases at V and 1 base at J, with 13 bases between the two ends. CDR3: CATSGGGSRNTEAFF. The CDR3, as DNA: TGTGCCACCAGTGGGGGAGGATCGAGGAACACTGAAGCTTTCTTT.

This clonotype was recorded at least ten times. V gene TRBV30 combines with J gene TRBJ1-1; weak D call: TRBD1 (5 bases). CDR3 length: 11 amino acids. The V and J ends lost 3 bases and 7 bases respectively, with 9 bases between them. Germline CDR1 reads GTSNPN; CDR2 reads SVGIG (reference sequence). The CDR3 spells CAWRGPGEAFF. In DNA form, the CDR3 reads TGTGCCTGGAGGGGACCCGGTGAAGCTTTCTTT. The variable domain in full, with the rest retrieved from reference TRBV30 and TRBJ1-1, is SQTIHQWPATLVQPVGSPLSLECTVEGTSNPNLYWYRQAAGRGLQLLFYSVGIGQISSEVPQNLSASRPQDRQFILSSKKLLLSDSGFYLCAWRGPGEAFFGQGTRLTVV.

This clonotype has ten or more counts. The chain is built from TRBV3-1 and TRBJ1-1; D remains ambiguous. Germline V gene sequence: CDR1 LGHDT, CDR2 YNNKEL (reference sequence). This CDR3 contains 14 residues. V lost 1 base and J 6 bases, leaving 12 bases between the germline ends. The CDR3 DNA follows: TGTGCCAGCAGCCAAGGGCATATGAGGGCTGAAGCTTTCTTT. Protein sequence: CASSQGHMRAEAFF.